This T cell receptor (beta chain) was recovered during a study of cytomegalovirus exposure and HLA in healthy donors. Primers: 60 Vbeta forward and 13 Jbeta reverse. Repertoires were generated with immunoSEQ multiplex PCR, while TCRdb's copy carries only in-frame clones and drops some. The table includes around 100,000 clones, around 79% detected once. The CDR3 runs 14 residues. Germline CDR1 and CDR2: SGHRS and YFSETQ. Trimming removed 1 base at V and 2 bases at J, with 9 bases between. This clone was observed at least ten times. Sequencing used PBMCs. The TCR sequence derives from a man in his 60s in good health and CMV-seropositive. The chain combines TRBV5-1 with TRBJ1-1; D is ambiguous. DNA of the CDR3: TGCGCCAGCAGCTTGTCCGGAGGAAACACTGAAGCTTTCTTT. Translation gives CASSLSGGNTEAFF. Supplemented by reference TRBV5-1 and TRBJ1-1, the full variable domain reads KAGVTQTPRYLIKTRGQQVTLSCSPISGHRSVSWYQQTPGQGLQFLFEYFSETQRNKGNFPGRFSGRQFSNSRSEMNVSTLELGDSALYLCASSLSGGNTEAFFGQGTRLTVV.